These T cell receptor beta chains were read from a single sample in a study of T cell responses to AZD1222 COVID-19 vaccine. The data were produced by immunoSEQ multiplex PCR, yet TCRdb's version contains in-frame clones alone and is incomplete. Of approximately 60,000 clones listed, roughly 89% were seen once; the top ten hold 6.5% to 8%. The sample in question was peripheral blood, obtained on day 0 of AZD1222 vaccination. These receptors were taken from an adult in good health. CDR3s include the opening cysteine and the closing phenylalanine or tryptophan. Fields, in order: V gene, clone size, D gene, J gene, CDR3 DNA, CDR3 protein. The D gene is left open where the match is weak. Expanded clones are given a class, and other clones once, few, many or no size at all.

v_gene: TRBV6-1
abundance: -
d_gene: TRBD1
j_gene: TRBJ2-7
CDR3nt: TGTGCCAGCAGTGAAGCTGGACAGGGGCACGTGTACGAGCAGTACTTC
CDR3aa: CASSEAGQGHVYEQYF

v_gene: TRBV6-5
abundance: -
d_gene: -
j_gene: TRBJ2-3
CDR3nt: TGTGCCAGCAGTTTCGAGACAGCTAGCACAGATACGCAGTATTTT
CDR3aa: CASSFETASTDTQYF

v_gene: TRBV3-1/TRBV3-2
abundance: -
d_gene: TRBD1
j_gene: TRBJ1-3
CDR3nt: TGTGCCAGCAGCCCGCGAATAGGGACAGGCGAATCATCTGGAAACACCATATATTTT
CDR3aa: CASSPRIGTGESSGNTIYF

v_gene: TRBV6-2/TRBV6-3
abundance: few
d_gene: -
j_gene: TRBJ2-1
CDR3nt: TGTGCCAGCAGTTACTCTTCCTCCGGGGATGAGCAGTTCTTC
CDR3aa: CASSYSSSGDEQFF

v_gene: TRBV4-3
abundance: -
d_gene: -
j_gene: TRBJ1-1
CDR3nt: TGCGCCAGCAGCCAAGATCGGCAGGACGCTTTTGAAGCTTTCTTT
CDR3aa: CASSQDRQDAFEAFF

v_gene: TRBV5-1
abundance: -
d_gene: -
j_gene: TRBJ2-2
CDR3nt: TGCGCCAGCAGCTTGGTGGCAGGGCACACCGGGGAGCTGTTTTTT
CDR3aa: CASSLVAGHTGELFF

v_gene: TRBV5-6
abundance: -
d_gene: TRBD2
j_gene: TRBJ2-7
CDR3nt: TGTGCCAGCAGCTTAGTAGTGACTAGCGGAACCTACGAGCAGTACTTC
CDR3aa: CASSLVVTSGTYEQYF

v_gene: TRBV5-8
abundance: -
d_gene: -
j_gene: TRBJ2-2
CDR3nt: TGTGCCAGCAGCCCTAATTGGGCCGGGGAGCTGTTTTTT
CDR3aa: CASSPNWAGELFF

v_gene: TRBV7-2
abundance: -
d_gene: -
j_gene: TRBJ1-4
CDR3nt: TGTGCCAGCAGCTTAGTGGGGGTCCCTAATGAAAAACTGTTTTTT
CDR3aa: CASSLVGVPNEKLFF

v_gene: TRBV19
abundance: -
d_gene: -
j_gene: TRBJ1-2
CDR3nt: TGTGCCAGTAGTGCTCGACGGACTTCCAACTATGGCTACACCTTC
CDR3aa: CASSARRTSNYGYTF

v_gene: TRBV11-2
abundance: few
d_gene: -
j_gene: TRBJ2-3
CDR3nt: TGTGCCAGCAGCTCCCGTGGATCCAGGGCAACAGATACGCAGTATTTT
CDR3aa: CASSSRGSRATDTQYF

v_gene: TRBV7-6
abundance: -
d_gene: -
j_gene: TRBJ1-1
CDR3nt: TGTGCCAGCAGCCCCCAACGGGGCACTGAAGCTTTCTTT
CDR3aa: CASSPQRGTEAFF

v_gene: TRBV18
abundance: -
d_gene: TRBD1
j_gene: TRBJ2-3
CDR3nt: TGTGCCAGCTCACAACAGGGGGCGAGAGGCACAGATACGCAGTATTTT
CDR3aa: CASSQQGARGTDTQYF

v_gene: TRBV7-6
abundance: -
d_gene: -
j_gene: TRBJ1-5
CDR3nt: TGTGCCAGCAGCCCCGATGGCAATCAGCCCCAGCATTTT
CDR3aa: CASSPDGNQPQHF

v_gene: TRBV7-2
abundance: -
d_gene: -
j_gene: TRBJ1-2
CDR3nt: TGTGCCAGCAGCTTGACAATTAACTATGGCTACACCTTC
CDR3aa: CASSLTINYGYTF

v_gene: TRBV5-3
abundance: -
d_gene: -
j_gene: TRBJ1-2
CDR3nt: TGTGCCAGAAGCTTGGATATTCAGGGGTTACGGGATGGCTACACCTTC
CDR3aa: CARSLDIQGLRDGYTF

v_gene: TRBV12-3/TRBV12-4
abundance: -
d_gene: -
j_gene: TRBJ2-5
CDR3nt: TGTGCCAGCAGTTTACAAGAGACCCAGTACTTC
CDR3aa: CASSLQETQYF

v_gene: TRBV2
abundance: -
d_gene: -
j_gene: TRBJ1-4
CDR3nt: TGTGCCAGCAGACAGGAAGGGTCCTTAAAACTGTTTTTT
CDR3aa: CASRQEGSLKLFF

v_gene: TRBV9
abundance: once
d_gene: -
j_gene: TRBJ1-5
CDR3nt: TGTGCCAGCAGCCCTGACAGCGATCAGCCCCAGCATTTT
CDR3aa: CASSPDSDQPQHF

v_gene: TRBV10-1
abundance: -
d_gene: TRBD1
j_gene: TRBJ1-2
CDR3nt: TGCGCCAGCAGTGAGGGACAGGGGTATGGCTACACCTTC
CDR3aa: CASSEGQGYGYTF

v_gene: TRBV5-5
abundance: once
d_gene: TRBD1
j_gene: TRBJ1-2
CDR3nt: TGTGCCAGCAGCCACAGGGGGTGGGACTATGGCTACACCTTC
CDR3aa: CASSHRGWDYGYTF

v_gene: TRBV19
abundance: -
d_gene: -
j_gene: TRBJ1-4
CDR3nt: TGTGCCAGTAGTATGGGTAGGGTAGGGGAAAAACTGTTTTTT
CDR3aa: CASSMGRVGEKLFF

v_gene: TRBV5-1
abundance: -
d_gene: -
j_gene: TRBJ2-3
CDR3nt: TGCGCCAGTTGTCCGGGGGGCACAGATACGCAGTATTTT
CDR3aa: CASCPGGTDTQYF

v_gene: TRBV23-1
abundance: -
d_gene: -
j_gene: TRBJ2-7
CDR3nt: TGCGCCAGCAGTCAATCGCAGGCCACAACACCCTACGAGCAGTACTTC
CDR3aa: CASSQSQATTPYEQYF

v_gene: TRBV4-1
abundance: once
d_gene: -
j_gene: TRBJ2-1
CDR3nt: TGCGCCAGCAGCCAAGGCCCGGCGAGTGGCCCCTACAATGAGCAGTTCTTC
CDR3aa: CASSQGPASGPYNEQFF

v_gene: TRBV11-2
abundance: -
d_gene: TRBD1
j_gene: TRBJ2-2
CDR3nt: TGTGCCAGCAGCTTAGTGGGGACAGGGCCTGGCACCGGGGAGCTGTTTTTT
CDR3aa: CASSLVGTGPGTGELFF

v_gene: TRBV19
abundance: -
d_gene: -
j_gene: TRBJ1-1
CDR3nt: TGTGCCAGTAGTATAGTGGAGAACACTGAAGCTTTCTTT
CDR3aa: CASSIVENTEAFF

v_gene: TRBV7-2
abundance: -
d_gene: -
j_gene: TRBJ1-3
CDR3nt: TGTGCCAGCAGCTTAGCTAGAAGCTCTGGAAACACCATATATTTT
CDR3aa: CASSLARSSGNTIYF

v_gene: TRBV9
abundance: few
d_gene: -
j_gene: TRBJ2-1
CDR3nt: TGTGCCAGCAGCCCCAAGCTAGGAGCAGCCGATAGTGAGCAGTTCTTC
CDR3aa: CASSPKLGAADSEQFF

v_gene: TRBV5-1
abundance: many
d_gene: -
j_gene: TRBJ2-1
CDR3nt: TGCGCCAGCAGTGTCTCCCTCTACAATGAGCAGTTCTTC
CDR3aa: CASSVSLYNEQFF

v_gene: TRBV2
abundance: -
d_gene: -
j_gene: TRBJ1-1
CDR3nt: TGTGCCAGCAGTTCCACAGGTGGCACTGAAGCTTTCTTT
CDR3aa: CASSSTGGTEAFF

v_gene: TRBV7-8
abundance: -
d_gene: -
j_gene: TRBJ1-2
CDR3nt: TGTGCCAGCAGCTTAGGGGGGGGGCGGAACTATGGCTACACCTTC
CDR3aa: CASSLGGGRNYGYTF

v_gene: TRBV7-9
abundance: medium-sized
d_gene: TRBD1
j_gene: TRBJ1-1
CDR3nt: TGTGCCAGCAGCTCCAGGGGGCCCACTGAAGCTTTCTTT
CDR3aa: CASSSRGPTEAFF

v_gene: TRBV5-4
abundance: -
d_gene: TRBD2
j_gene: TRBJ2-7
CDR3nt: TGTGCCAGCAGCTCCAGCGGGGGGGCCTACGAGCAGTACTTC
CDR3aa: CASSSSGGAYEQYF

v_gene: TRBV4-2
abundance: -
d_gene: TRBD1
j_gene: TRBJ2-1
CDR3nt: TGTGCCAGCAGCCCCTTGACAGGGGGCCCAACAGGGGATGAGCAGTTCTTC
CDR3aa: CASSPLTGGPTGDEQFF

v_gene: TRBV3-1/TRBV3-2
abundance: -
d_gene: -
j_gene: TRBJ1-1
CDR3nt: TGTGCCAGCAGCCCCGATATGGTAACTGAAGCTTTCTTT
CDR3aa: CASSPDMVTEAFF

v_gene: TRBV5-4
abundance: -
d_gene: TRBD1
j_gene: TRBJ1-6
CDR3nt: TGTGCCAGCAGCTTAAGAGGGGGCAATAATTCACCCCTCCACTTT
CDR3aa: CASSLRGGNNSPLHF

v_gene: TRBV6-5
abundance: once
d_gene: -
j_gene: TRBJ1-4
CDR3nt: TGTGCCAGCAGCCCCTCCTGGACTGGAGGAGAAAAACTGTTTTTT
CDR3aa: CASSPSWTGGEKLFF

v_gene: TRBV7-9
abundance: -
d_gene: -
j_gene: TRBJ1-1
CDR3nt: TGTGCCAGCAGCTTAGTAGGGATGGGGATGGGCACTGAAGCTTTCTTT
CDR3aa: CASSLVGMGMGTEAFF

v_gene: TRBV12-3/TRBV12-4
abundance: -
d_gene: TRBD1
j_gene: TRBJ2-7
CDR3nt: TGTGCCAGCGGACAGGGCTACTCCTACGAGCAGTACTTC
CDR3aa: CASGQGYSYEQYF

v_gene: TRBV25-1
abundance: -
d_gene: TRBD2
j_gene: TRBJ2-3
CDR3nt: TGTGCCAGCAGTGAGGGACTAGCGGGTCTCACCCATACGCAGTATTTT
CDR3aa: CASSEGLAGLTHTQYF

v_gene: TRBV30
abundance: -
d_gene: TRBD2
j_gene: TRBJ2-7
CDR3nt: TGTGCCTGGAGGGCGTCACCGGGACTATCCTTACGTGAGCAGTACTTC
CDR3aa: CAWRASPGLSLREQYF

v_gene: TRBV7-9
abundance: -
d_gene: -
j_gene: TRBJ2-7
CDR3nt: TGTGCCAGCAGCCCCTACTACGAGCAGTACTTC
CDR3aa: CASSPYYEQYF

v_gene: TRBV19
abundance: -
d_gene: TRBD1
j_gene: TRBJ1-3
CDR3nt: TGTGCCAGTAGTATAGATGGTGTCGCCGGGACAGCGGGAAACACCATATATTTT
CDR3aa: CASSIDGVAGTAGNTIYF

v_gene: TRBV5-1
abundance: few
d_gene: -
j_gene: TRBJ1-3
CDR3nt: TGCGCCAGCAGCTTGGCCACAGGCGGAAACACCATATATTTT
CDR3aa: CASSLATGGNTIYF

v_gene: TRBV7-9
abundance: -
d_gene: TRBD2
j_gene: TRBJ2-7
CDR3nt: TGTGCCAGCACCCCCCAGGGCGGGGGACCCTACGAGCAGTACTTC
CDR3aa: CASTPQGGGPYEQYF

v_gene: TRBV10-3
abundance: -
d_gene: -
j_gene: TRBJ2-7
CDR3nt: TGTGCCATCTCTCCGGGCACCTCGGGGGAGCAGTACTTC
CDR3aa: CAISPGTSGEQYF

v_gene: TRBV27
abundance: -
d_gene: -
j_gene: TRBJ2-7
CDR3nt: TGTGCCAGCAGTTTATCGATGACAGTCCGCGAGCAGTACTTC
CDR3aa: CASSLSMTVREQYF

v_gene: TRBV7-2
abundance: -
d_gene: -
j_gene: TRBJ2-2
CDR3nt: TGTGCCAGCAGCTTAGCAGCCTCCACCGGGGAGCTGTTTTTT
CDR3aa: CASSLAASTGELFF

v_gene: TRBV7-9
abundance: -
d_gene: TRBD1
j_gene: TRBJ1-4
CDR3nt: TGTGCCAGCAGCTCACCCAGGGGGTTAGGTGAAAAACTGTTTTTT
CDR3aa: CASSSPRGLGEKLFF

v_gene: TRBV4-2
abundance: -
d_gene: TRBD2
j_gene: TRBJ2-7
CDR3nt: TGTGCCAGCAGCCATCACACTAGCGGGGATTCCTACGAGCAGTACTTC
CDR3aa: CASSHHTSGDSYEQYF

v_gene: TRBV15
abundance: few
d_gene: TRBD1
j_gene: TRBJ2-1
CDR3nt: TGTGCCACCAGCGACCAGACAGGGGGTAATGAGCAGTTCTTC
CDR3aa: CATSDQTGGNEQFF

v_gene: TRBV7-2
abundance: -
d_gene: TRBD1
j_gene: TRBJ2-7
CDR3nt: TGTGCCAGCAGGCCGACAGGGTCCTACGAGCAGTACTTC
CDR3aa: CASRPTGSYEQYF

v_gene: TRBV4-1
abundance: -
d_gene: -
j_gene: TRBJ1-6
CDR3nt: TGCGCCAGCAGCCAAAATGGACACGGAGAGAATTCACCCCTCCACTTT
CDR3aa: CASSQNGHGENSPLHF

v_gene: TRBV2
abundance: -
d_gene: -
j_gene: TRBJ1-2
CDR3nt: TGTGCCAGCAAGGGGGAATACTATGGCTACACCTTC
CDR3aa: CASKGEYYGYTF

v_gene: TRBV19
abundance: -
d_gene: -
j_gene: TRBJ1-1
CDR3nt: TGTGCCAGTAGCGCAGTTGGGATCGGCACTGAAGCTTTCTTT
CDR3aa: CASSAVGIGTEAFF

v_gene: TRBV12-5
abundance: -
d_gene: TRBD1
j_gene: TRBJ1-2
CDR3nt: TGTGCTAGTGGTTCTGACAGGGACAGAGGTACTTTAAACTATGGCTACACCTTC
CDR3aa: CASGSDRDRGTLNYGYTF

v_gene: TRBV4-3
abundance: -
d_gene: -
j_gene: TRBJ2-7
CDR3nt: TGCGCCAGCAGCCAAGGGCAAAGCTCCTACGAGCAGTACTTC
CDR3aa: CASSQGQSSYEQYF

v_gene: TRBV2
abundance: -
d_gene: -
j_gene: TRBJ1-2
CDR3nt: TGTGCCAGCACCGACGATGGCTACACCTTC
CDR3aa: CASTDDGYTF

v_gene: TRBV12-1
abundance: once
d_gene: -
j_gene: TRBJ2-1
CDR3nt: TGTGCCAGCAGCTGCAGACGTCTCCCCGGGGGTAGCGGGGCCTACAATGAGCAGTTCTTC
CDR3aa: CASSCRRLPGGSGAYNEQFF